Below, 31 T cell receptor beta chains from the same sample are listed, as sequenced in a study of T-cell memory formation after mild COVID-19. TCRdb re-derived calls from the 5' RACE reads in MiXCR, one entry per CDR3 protein. The sample lists around 250,000 distinct CDR3 sequences; more than 8% were seen once. Sequences were obtained from PBMCs or a T cell subset sorted from them (not recorded which). These receptors were collected from a man younger than 30 who had mild COVID-19 (a few samples of this study predate the infection). Cell type and time point are not known.

This clonotype was recorded at least ten times. The rearrangement joins TRBV28 to TRBJ1-3; D call uncertain. V was shortened by 0 bases and J by 6 bases, with 6 bases between the two germline ends. The CDR3 length is 13 residues. Looked up from germline, CDR1 is MDHEN and CDR2 is SYDVKM. CDR3 region: CASSLWVENTIYF. The CDR3 DNA is TGTGCCAGCAGTTTATGGGTAGAAAACACCATATATTTT.

Many counts were recorded for this clonotype. The rearrangement uses TRBV4-1 and TRBJ2-1, with TRBD2 matching over 14 bases. Per germline, CDR1 MGHRA and CDR2 YSYEKL. J was trimmed by 0 bases and V by 1 base; bases with no gene match: 8. The CDR3 covers 20 residues. The CDR3 sequence is CASSQVRTSGGLSSYNEQFF. CDR3 nucleotide sequence: TGCGCCAGCAGCCAAGTCCGGACTAGCGGGGGGCTTAGCTCCTACAATGAGCAGTTCTTC.

The table lists this clonotype with a few counts. This chain joins TRBV5-6 and TRBJ1-5, with a weak D call TRBD1 (6 bases). Trimming left V 4 bases short and J 0 bases short, with 14 bases between. CDR3 length: 16 amino acids. Per germline, CDR1 SGHDT and CDR2 YYEEEE. This CDR3 is CASSLPWTVSNQPQHF. The CDR3 DNA reads TGTGCCAGCAGCCTCCCGTGGACAGTTAGCAATCAGCCCCAGCATTTT.

This clonotype was observed a handful of times. This chain links TRBV12-3 or TRBV12-4 with TRBJ2-1; D is undetermined. This CDR3 comprises 14 residues. The ends were cut back, 3 bases at V and 5 bases at J, with 11 bases in the middle. The CDR3 protein is CASSFFGSNNEQFF. Here the CDR3 DNA reads TGTGCCAGCAGTTTCTTCGGCAGTAACAATGAGCAGTTCTTC.

This chain uses TRBV7-2 with TRBJ2-2, with 9 bases aligning to TRBD1. Looked up from germline, CDR1 is SGHTA and CDR2 is FQGNSA. V was clipped by 2 bases and J by 3 bases; unmatched bases: 7. This CDR3 spans 17 amino acids. In DNA, the CDR3 is TGTGCCAGCAGCTTATCTCGGACAGGGGTGGACACCGGGGAGCTGTTTTTT. As protein: CASSLSRTGVDTGELFF.

This clonotype has just a few counts. The chain recombines TRBV7-3 with TRBJ1-5, with unresolved D. The germline V gene encodes CDR1 SGHTA and CDR2 FQGTGA. The CDR3 covers 11 residues. V was clipped by 5 bases and J by 9 bases, with 8 bases between them. CDR3 DNA: TGTGCCAGCAGCCTTATAGGGCCCCAGCATTTT. Amino acids: CASSLIGPQHF.

At least ten counts were recorded for this clonotype. The chain carries TRBV5-1 and TRBJ2-1, with D possibly being TRBD1 or TRBD2 (5 bases each). Germline CDR1 reads SGHRS; CDR2 reads YFSETQ. Trimming pared 2 bases from V and 6 bases from J, leaving 18 bases between. This CDR3 spans 16 amino acids. This CDR3 reads CASSLWDPSLVNEQFF. CDR3 bases: TGCGCCAGCAGCTTATGGGACCCGTCCCTTGTCAATGAGCAGTTCTTC. Drawing the rest from reference TRBV5-1 and TRBJ2-1, the complete variable domain is KAGVTQTPRYLIKTRGQQVTLSCSPISGHRSVSWYQQTPGQGLQFLFEYFSETQRNKGNFPGRFSGRQFSNSRSEMNVSTLELGDSALYLCASSLWDPSLVNEQFFGPGTRLTVL.

The chain recombines TRBV7-3 with TRBJ1-1, with unresolved D. The CDR3 runs to 14 residues. Deletions cut 5 bases from V and 1 base from J, with 11 bases between. Germline values: CDR1 SGHTA, CDR2 FQGTGA. CDR3: CASSPGNGNTEAFF. Written as DNA, the CDR3 is TGTGCCAGCAGCCCGGGTAACGGGAACACTGAAGCTTTCTTT.

The genes are TRBV30 and TRBJ2-2, with TRBD1 as a possible D gene (5 bases). Trimming stripped 2 bases from V and 7 bases from J, with 14 bases between. Per germline, CDR1 GTSNPN and CDR2 SVGIG (reference sequence). The CDR3 is 14 amino acids. DNA for the CDR3: TGTGCCTGGAGTCTCCGTGGACATGGCGGGGAGCTGTTTTTT. Amino acid sequence: CAWSLRGHGGELFF.

The sample holds many counts of this clonotype. V usage is TRBV4-2 and J usage is TRBJ2-7; 7 positions agree with TRBD1. The J segment lost 0 bases and the V segment lost 0 bases, leaving 8 bases of the junction unmatched. Germline V CDR1 and CDR2: LGHNA, YNFKEQ. The CDR3 runs 17 residues. In DNA form, the CDR3 reads TGTGCCAGCAGCCAAGATCCAGGGGGACGTAGCTCCTACGAGCAGTACTTC. Translated: CASSQDPGGRSSYEQYF.

The chain couples TRBV4-3 to TRBJ1-1, with D possibly TRBD1 on 6 matching bases. In germline, CDR1 is LGHNA, CDR2 YSLEER. This CDR3 contains 14 residues. V lost 4 bases to trimming and J lost 3 bases, with 12 bases between them. The CDR3: CASSRVGADTEAFF. The CDR3 DNA follows: TGCGCCAGCAGCCGAGTGGGGGCCGACACTGAAGCTTTCTTT.

Ten or more counts support this clonotype. J is TRBJ2-7 and V is TRBV10-2; D not resolved. V gave up 7 bases and J gave up 0 bases, with 7 bases separating them. CDR3 length equals 12 residues. Germline V gene sequence: CDR1 WSHSY, CDR2 SAAADI. This chain's CDR3 is CASTHNSYEQYF. The CDR3 region has the DNA TGCGCCAGCACGCACAACTCCTACGAGCAGTACTTC.

This clonotype was detected ten times or more. This chain joins TRBV12-3 or TRBV12-4 and TRBJ1-6; TRBD1 matches 9 bases. CDR3 length: 15 amino acids. V shed 5 bases and J 7 bases; nucleotides not matched to a gene: 6. The CDR3 region is CASSLGTGRNSPLHF. As DNA, the CDR3 is TGTGCCAGCAGTCTAGGGACAGGGAGGAATTCACCCCTCCACTTT.

This clonotype was seen many times. The chain's CDR3 is CASSFPTDTQYF. The CDR3 nucleotides read TGCGCCAGCAGCTTCCCCACAGATACGCAGTATTTT. This chain connects TRBV5-1 to TRBJ2-3; D is ambiguous. Germline-derived CDR1 and CDR2 are SGHRS and YFSETQ. The CDR3 consists of 12 residues. V was clipped by 2 bases and J by 2 bases, with 3 bases between them.

This clonotype has just a few counts. V gene TRBV12-3 or TRBV12-4 combines with J gene TRBJ2-2, with 9 nucleotides matching TRBD1. The CDR3 loop spans 14 amino acids. V shed 5 bases and J 8 bases; nucleotides not matched to a gene: 6. CDR3 nucleotide sequence: TGTGCCAGCAGTGGGACAGGGACTGGAGGGGAGCTGTTTTTT. As protein: CASSGTGTGGELFF.

The rearrangement uses TRBV7-2 and TRBJ2-3; tentative D call: TRBD2 (5 bases). This CDR3 region has 15 residues. The ends were cut back, 4 bases at V and 5 bases at J, with 16 bases in the middle. Looked up from germline, CDR1 is SGHTA and CDR2 is FQGNSA. Here the CDR3 DNA reads TGTGCCAGCAGCTCGTGGAGGCAGAATAAAGATACGCAGTATTTT. Protein product: CASSSWRQNKDTQYF. Filled out from reference TRBV7-2 and TRBJ2-3, the complete variable domain reads GAGVSQSPSNKVTEKGKDVELRCDPISGHTALYWYRQSLGQGLEFLIYFQGNSAPDKSGLPSDRFSAERTGGSVSTLTIQRTQQEDSAVYLCASSSWRQNKDTQYFGPGTRLTVL.

This clonotype came up a few times. This chain joins TRBV7-9 and TRBJ2-7; perhaps TRBD1 as D (6 bases). This CDR3 has 12 residues. Germline CDR1 SEHNR, CDR2 FQNEAQ (reference sequence). Trimming left V 8 bases short and J 6 bases short, with 14 bases between. Written as DNA, the CDR3 is TGTGCCAGCGAATCAGGGGACGGCGAGCAGTACGTC. Amino acids: CASESGDGEQYV.

DNA for the CDR3: TGTGCCAGCAGCGGTACCGGGACTAGCGGGCTAGATACGCAGTATTTT. Translation gives CASSGTGTSGLDTQYF. This rearrangement joins TRBV9 to TRBJ2-3; 12 bases align to TRBD2. V shed 3 bases and J 5 bases; nucleotides not matched to a gene: 7. The CDR3 is 16 amino acids. Germline assignment: CDR1 SGDLS and CDR2 YYNGEE.

This chain uses TRBV18 with TRBJ1-1; perhaps TRBD1 as D (5 bases). The V end lost 2 bases, the J end lost 6 bases, and 13 bases lay between the germline ends. Germline loops: CDR1 KGHSH, CDR2 LQKENI. CDR3 size: 14 residues. CDR3 amino acids: CASSPSAQVAEAFF. CDR3 coding DNA: TGTGCCAGCTCACCATCGGCACAGGTTGCTGAAGCTTTCTTT.

This clonotype was counted between two and nine times. The V gene is TRBV6-5, the J gene TRBJ1-2; D might be TRBD1 (5 bases). The CDR3 has 16 amino acids. In germline, CDR1 is MNHEY, CDR2 SVGAGI. Trimming took off 2 bases at V and 3 bases at J, with 16 bases between the two ends. The CDR3 coding sequence is TGTGCCAGCAGTTACAGGGGCGGCGTCCTATACTATGGCTACACCTTC. It codes for CASSYRGGVLYYGYTF.

This clonotype was seen at least ten times. In DNA form, the CDR3 reads TGTGCCAGCAGACCGGACTCCAATCAGCCCCAGCATTTT. Its translation: CASRPDSNQPQHF. V usage is TRBV12-3 or TRBV12-4 and J usage is TRBJ1-5, with D unresolved. The CDR3 runs to 13 residues. The V gene lost 6 bases and the J gene lost 3 bases, with 9 bases spanning the gap.

This clonotype was counted between two and nine times. V usage is TRBV20-1 and J usage is TRBJ2-2; TRBD1 or TRBD2 may be the D gene (5 bases each). Germline V lookup: CDR1 DFQATT, CDR2 SNEGSKA (reference sequence). The CDR3 is made up of 13 amino acids. The V end lost 3 bases, the J end lost 8 bases, and 13 bases lay between the germline ends. The CDR3 coding sequence is TGCAGTGCTAGTTACGGGGCGGAGGGGGAGCTGTTTTTT. Its translation is CSASYGAEGELFF.

This clonotype was seen at least ten times. The chain couples TRBV6-5 to TRBJ2-1, with a tentative D call TRBD1 (6 bases). V was shortened by 8 bases and J by 9 bases, with 14 bases between the two germline ends. In germline, CDR1 is MNHEY, CDR2 SVGAGI. The CDR3 covers 12 residues. CDR3 protein: CASGPRGSEQFF. CDR3 bases: TGTGCCAGCGGACCCAGGGGTAGTGAGCAGTTCTTC.

This chain connects TRBV6-5 to TRBJ1-2; 9 bases fit TRBD1. Germline V CDR1 and CDR2: MNHEY, SVGAGI. CDR3 length equals 15 residues. With V trimmed by 6 bases and J by 4 bases, 9 bases remained unmatched. Here the CDR3 DNA reads TGTGCCAGCAGGCCAGGGGGACAGGGAATCTATGGCTACACCTTC. It codes for CASRPGGQGIYGYTF.

This clonotype was detected a few times. This sequence joins TRBV5-1 and TRBJ1-1; TRBD1 agrees at 8 bases. V lost 4 bases to trimming and J lost 3 bases; unmatched junction nucleotides: 5. This CDR3 has 14 residues. CDR1 is SGHRS, CDR2 YFSETQ, per germline. The CDR3 DNA is TGCGCCAGCAGCGTACAGGGGGGTGACACTGAAGCTTTCTTT. As protein: CASSVQGGDTEAFF.

The V and J genes are TRBV7-2 and TRBJ2-2, with D uncertain. The CDR3 contains 13 residues. V was clipped by 4 bases and J by 5 bases, with 8 bases between them. CDR1 SGHTA and CDR2 FQGNSA come from the germline V gene. The CDR3 loop reads CASSSSLTGELFF. The CDR3 region has the DNA TGTGCCAGCAGCTCGAGCCTGACCGGGGAGCTGTTTTTT.

The chain carries TRBV5-1 and TRBJ2-2; TRBD2 aligns across 8 bases. Germline CDR1 is SGHRS and CDR2 is YFSETQ. This CDR3 region has 16 residues. V lost 0 bases, J lost 0 bases, and 1 base stayed unmatched. CDR3: CASSLAGGSNTGELFF. CDR3 sequence (DNA): TGCGCCAGCAGCTTGGCGGGGGGGTCGAACACCGGGGAGCTGTTTTTT.

In its sample, this clonotype was seen a few times. In DNA, the CDR3 is TGTGCCACCAGTGATCACTTCACAGATACGCAGTATTTT. Translation: CATSDHFTDTQYF. This chain joins TRBV24-1 and TRBJ2-3; the D is unclear. Trimming shortened V by 3 bases and J by 2 bases, and 5 bases separated the two germline ends. The germline gives CDR1 KGHDR, CDR2 SFDVKD. The CDR3 spans 13 residues.

This clonotype was detected ten times or more. The rearrangement links TRBV6-5 to TRBJ2-1, with D uncertain. Germline V CDR1 and CDR2: MNHEY, SVGAGI. This CDR3 is 11 amino acids long. V dropped 6 bases and J dropped 7 bases, with 7 bases sitting between them. The CDR3 loop is CASSPGNEQFF. The CDR3 DNA sequence: TGTGCCAGCAGCCCCGGTAATGAGCAGTTCTTC.

This clonotype was observed a handful of times. Given a much more abundant clone one base away, this may be a read error. The chain joins TRBV6-2 or TRBV6-3 to TRBJ2-3; D may be TRBD2 (7 bases). The CDR3 is 14 residues long. Germline V gene lookup returns CDR1 MNHEY and CDR2 SVGEGT. The V and J ends lost 2 bases and 4 bases respectively, with 10 bases between them. The CDR3 region is CASSYAGAADTQYF. As DNA, the CDR3 is TGTGCCAGCAGTTACGCGGGGGCCGCAGATACGCAGTATTTT.

Ten or more counts support this clonotype. The V call is TRBV10-3, the J call TRBJ2-6; D remains unclear. Germline loops: CDR1 ENHRY, CDR2 SYGVKD. CDR3 length equals 16 residues. The V and J ends lost 8 bases and 0 bases respectively, with 14 bases between them. DNA of the CDR3: TGTGCCATCTCCCCAGGTTTCGCCTCTGGGGCCAACGTCCTGACTTTC. It yields the protein CAISPGFASGANVLTF.